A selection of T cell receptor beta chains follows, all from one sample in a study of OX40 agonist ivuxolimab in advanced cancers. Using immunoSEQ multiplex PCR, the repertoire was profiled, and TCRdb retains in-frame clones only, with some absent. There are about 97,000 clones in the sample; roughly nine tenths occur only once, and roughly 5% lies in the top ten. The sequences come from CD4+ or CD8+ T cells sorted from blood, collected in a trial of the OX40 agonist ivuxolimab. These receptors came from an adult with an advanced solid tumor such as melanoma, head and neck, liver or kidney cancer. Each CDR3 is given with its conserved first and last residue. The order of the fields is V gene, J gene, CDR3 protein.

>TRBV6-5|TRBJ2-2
CASKPIAGGPGELFF
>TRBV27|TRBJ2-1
CASSLDGSSYNEQFF
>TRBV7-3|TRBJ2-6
CASSGGQGTGANVLTF
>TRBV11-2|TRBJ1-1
CASSLDQGGTEAFF
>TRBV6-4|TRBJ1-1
CASRRQMNTEAFF
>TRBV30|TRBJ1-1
CAWGARDIKAFF
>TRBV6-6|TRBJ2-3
CASSGSQGGTDTQYF
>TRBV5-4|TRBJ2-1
CASSLDIKGREQFF
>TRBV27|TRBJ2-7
CASSLSATSGGTYEQYF
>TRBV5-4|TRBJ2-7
CASSLGQGLSYEQYF
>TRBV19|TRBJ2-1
CASSRRGAGGYNEQFF
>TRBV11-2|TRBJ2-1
CASSLWGGEYNEQFF
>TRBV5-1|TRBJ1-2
CASSPAGPRAGYTF
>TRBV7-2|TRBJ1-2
CASSVGRQGAKGYTF
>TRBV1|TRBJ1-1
CTSSQDVATGTEAFF
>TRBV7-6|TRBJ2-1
CASSLASNYNEQFF
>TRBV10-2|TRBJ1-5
CASSESTSRQPQHF
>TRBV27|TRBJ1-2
CASSLIGILAGHRGGYTF
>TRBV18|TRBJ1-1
CASSPNGWQASAEAFF
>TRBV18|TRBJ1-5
CASSPVGGEQPQHF
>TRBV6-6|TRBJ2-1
CASRDAGNSYNEQFF
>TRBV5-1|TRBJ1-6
CASSLDQGNSPLHF
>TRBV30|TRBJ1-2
CAWKRGREGYTF
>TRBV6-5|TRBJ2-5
CASTQGREQYF
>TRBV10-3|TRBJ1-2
CAIRSGGDWSYTF
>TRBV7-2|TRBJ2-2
CASSSKIGELFF
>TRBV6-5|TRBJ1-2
CASSYSGRSYGYTF
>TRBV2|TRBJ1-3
CASRPPSGNTIYF
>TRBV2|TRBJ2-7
CASGGGGYEQYF
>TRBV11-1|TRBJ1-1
CASSLAGTPEAFF
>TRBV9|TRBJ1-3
CASSPPSGNTIYF
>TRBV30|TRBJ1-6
CAWTSSYNSPLHF
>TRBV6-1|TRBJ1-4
CASNNRDSLNEKLFF
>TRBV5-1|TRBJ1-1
CASSSLGDTEAFF
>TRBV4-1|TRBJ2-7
CASSQPREGPYEQYF
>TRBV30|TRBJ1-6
CAWAERTNSPLHF
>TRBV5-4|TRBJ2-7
CASSLGGTPSTYEQYF
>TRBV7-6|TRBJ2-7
CASSLAQGWGVDYEQYF
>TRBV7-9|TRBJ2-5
CASSETVQETQYF
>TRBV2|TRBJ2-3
CASSAVNSATDTQYF
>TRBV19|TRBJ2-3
CASSSGQGSTDTQYF
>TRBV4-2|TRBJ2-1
CASSQDGLAGGYEQFF
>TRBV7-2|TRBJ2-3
CASSLGYVRESTQYF
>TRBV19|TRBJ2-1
CASIGDYSYNEQFF
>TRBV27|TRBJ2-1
CASSLSPGRNEQFF
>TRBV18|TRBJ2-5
CASSPQGWETQYF
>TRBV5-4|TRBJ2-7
CASSLPGAGASSYEQYF